The 18 T cell receptor beta chains below were found in one sample sequenced in a study of T-cell memory formation after mild COVID-19. In TCRdb, the 5' RACE reads were re-called with MiXCR into one record per CDR3 protein. This sample has about half a million distinct CDR3 sequences, with over 15% found just once. The sample taken for sequencing was PBMCs or a T cell subset sorted from them (not recorded which). The source is an adult woman who had mild COVID-19 (a few samples of this study predate the infection). Cell type and time point are not known.

This chain joins TRBV19 and TRBJ2-7, with D hard to call. The V gene's germline CDR1 is LNHDA and CDR2 SQIVND (reference sequence). The CDR3 length is 14 residues. V was cut by 6 bases and J by 4 bases, with 16 bases left in between. In nucleotides, the CDR3 is TGTGCCAGTAGCTCAAGGCATAATACGTACGAGCAGTACTTC. Its translation is CASSSRHNTYEQYF. Filled out from reference TRBV19 and TRBJ2-7, the complete variable domain reads DGGITQSPKYLFRKEGQNVTLSCEQNLNHDAMYWYRQDPGQGLRLIYYSQIVNDFQKGDIAEGYSVSREKKESFPLTVTSAQKNPTAFYLCASSSRHNTYEQYFGPGTRLTVT.

V gene TRBV6-6 combines with J gene TRBJ2-7; TRBD2 matches 15 bases. This CDR3 is 15 amino acids long. V gave up 2 bases and J gave up 5 bases; unmatched junction bases: 1. Germline assignment: CDR1 MNHNY and CDR2 SVGAGI (reference sequence). The CDR3 here is CASSYGLAGGHEQYF. The CDR3 region has the DNA TGTGCCAGCAGTTACGGACTAGCGGGAGGGCACGAGCAGTACTTC.

The rearrangement links TRBV6-5 to TRBJ1-1; 7 nucleotides agree with TRBD1. The CDR3 consists of 15 residues. V lost 0 bases and J lost 1; bases outside the gene matches: 2. Germline V gene lookup returns CDR1 MNHEY and CDR2 SVGAGI. Here the CDR3 reads CASSYSNRGNTEAFF. The CDR3 region has the DNA TGTGCCAGCAGTTACTCGAACAGGGGGAACACTGAAGCTTTCTTT.

The CDR3 DNA is TGTGCCAGCATGAGGCCAGGGAGTCCTTCTGGGGCCAACGTCCTGACTTTC. Translation: CASMRPGSPSGANVLTF. The J gene is TRBJ2-6, the V gene TRBV27, with D perhaps assigned TRBD1 or TRBD2 (5 bases each). The V and J ends lost 7 bases and 1 base respectively, with 17 bases between them. CDR3 length: 17 residues. Germline CDR1 reads MNHEY; CDR2 reads SMNVEV (reference sequence).

This clonotype was counted many times. The rearrangement uses TRBV24-1 and TRBJ2-1, with TRBD2 matching 16 bases. Germline V gene data show CDR1 as KGHDR and CDR2 as SFDVKD. V gave up 3 bases and J gave up 0 bases; unmatched junction bases: 7. The CDR3 consists of 20 residues. The CDR3 nucleotides read TGTGCCACCAGTGATCCGGGACTAGCGGGGGGGCGGTTCTCCTACAATGAGCAGTTCTTC. The encoded protein is CATSDPGLAGGRFSYNEQFF.

This clonotype was seen more than once but under ten times. V and J are TRBV4-2 and TRBJ2-7, with 11 bases aligning to TRBD2. CDR3 size: 15 residues. The germline V gene has CDR1 LGHNA and CDR2 YNFKEQ. The ends lost 4 bases at V and 2 bases at J; junction bases unmatched: 4. The CDR3: CASSPGTSGAYEQYF. CDR3 sequence (DNA): TGTGCCAGCAGCCCCGGGACTAGCGGAGCCTACGAGCAGTACTTC.

This clonotype was seen repeatedly, ten times or more. The V call is TRBV7-8, the J call TRBJ2-3; no definite D call. There are 16 residues in the CDR3. CDR1 SGHVS and CDR2 FQNEAQ come from the germline V gene. V was shortened by 1 base and J by 1 base, with 12 bases between the two germline ends. The CDR3 DNA sequence: TGTGCCAGCAGCTTAGGGTTAGCCCCCGGCACAGATACGCAGTATTTT. As protein: CASSLGLAPGTDTQYF. Full variable domain (outside the CDR3, taken from reference TRBV7-8 and TRBJ2-3): GAGVSQSPRYKVAKRGQDVALRCDPISGHVSLFWYQQALGQGPEFLTYFQNEAQLDKSGLPSDRFFAERPEGSVSTLKIQRTQQEDSAVYLCASSLGLAPGTDTQYFGPGTRLTVL.

The rearrangement links TRBV13 to TRBJ2-1, with 12 bases matching TRBD2. This CDR3 has 17 residues. The J segment lost 6 bases and the V segment lost 4 bases, leaving 10 bases of the junction unmatched. Germline assignment: CDR1 PRHDT and CDR2 FYEKMQ (reference sequence). The chain's CDR3 is CASSSGLASGRANEQFF. CDR3 nucleotide sequence: TGTGCCAGCAGCTCCGGACTAGCTAGCGGGAGGGCCAATGAGCAGTTCTTC.

This clonotype has more than one count but fewer than ten. CDR3 region: CASSVEGQGSYNEQFF. CDR3 sequence (DNA): TGTGCCAGCAGCGTAGAAGGACAGGGGAGCTACAATGAGCAGTTCTTC. The rearrangement uses TRBV9 and TRBJ2-1; 9 bases agree with TRBD1. Germline lookup yields CDR1 SGDLS and CDR2 YYNGEE. J was trimmed by 3 bases and V by 0 bases; bases with no gene match: 4. The CDR3 sequence is 16 residues long.

V usage is TRBV9 and J usage is TRBJ2-3; tentatively, D is TRBD1 or TRBD2 (5 bases each). Germline lookup yields CDR1 SGDLS and CDR2 YYNGEE. This CDR3 is 14 amino acids long. V dropped 4 bases and J dropped 5 bases, with 14 bases sitting between them. DNA of the CDR3: TGTGCCAGCAGCCGGACATCGGAGGTAGATACGCAGTATTTT. Protein product: CASSRTSEVDTQYF.

The CDR3 protein is CASSQFGPTYEQYF. CDR3 nucleotide sequence: TGTGCCAGCAGCCAATTCGGCCCCACCTACGAGCAGTACTTC. The chain recombines TRBV3-1 with TRBJ2-7; D is unresolved. The germline V gene has CDR1 LGHDT and CDR2 YNNKEL (reference sequence). Trimming left V 2 bases short and J 2 bases short, with 10 bases between. CDR3 length equals 14 residues.

This clonotype was observed a handful of times. In DNA, the CDR3 is TGTGCCAGCAGCTGGACAGCACCCACAGATACGCAGTATTTT. It specifies CASSWTAPTDTQYF. This chain uses TRBV5-4 with TRBJ2-3, with TRBD1 as a possible D gene (6 bases). Trimming took 3 bases from V and 2 from J, leaving 10 bases between them. CDR3 length equals 14 residues. Germline V lookup: CDR1 SGHNT, CDR2 YYREEE (reference sequence). The whole variable domain, remainder taken from reference TRBV5-4 and TRBJ2-3, is ETGVTQSPTHLIKTRGQQVTLRCSSQSGHNTVSWYQQALGQGPQFIFQYYREEENGRGNFPPRFSGLQFPNYSSELNVNALELDDSALYLCASSWTAPTDTQYFGPGTRLTVL.

This clonotype was seen more than once but under ten times. This chain uses TRBV29-1 with TRBJ1-2, with a possible D match to TRBD1 (6 bases). The V gene lost 2 bases and the J gene lost 2 bases, with 12 bases spanning the gap. Germline V gene data show CDR1 as SQVTM and CDR2 as ANQGSEA. The CDR3 contains 14 residues. The CDR3 nucleotides are TGCAGCGTTGAACACAACACAGGGAACTATGGCTACACCTTC. It is translated as CSVEHNTGNYGYTF.

The chain carries TRBV4-1 and TRBJ2-1; the match to TRBD2 covers 12 bases. The ends lost 4 bases at V and 4 bases at J; junction bases unmatched: 5. CDR1 and CDR2 from the germline V gene are MGHRA and YSYEKL. This CDR3 has 16 amino acids. This CDR3 is CASSLRGLAGYNEQFF. The CDR3 DNA reads as TGCGCCAGCAGCCTCCGCGGACTAGCGGGGTACAATGAGCAGTTCTTC.

This clonotype has only a few counts. The V and J genes are TRBV5-5 and TRBJ2-7; D is uncertain. Trimming took off 0 bases at V and 0 bases at J, with 7 bases between the two ends. The CDR3 contains 14 residues. Germline lookup yields CDR1 SGHKS and CDR2 YYEKEE (reference sequence). The CDR3 DNA follows: TGTGCCAGCAGCTTGGTGGAGAGCTCCTACGAGCAGTACTTC. It translates to CASSLVESSYEQYF.

This clonotype has just a few counts. This chain joins TRBV11-2 and TRBJ2-7; tentatively, D is TRBD1 (5 bases). Germline values: CDR1 SGHAT, CDR2 FQNNGV. The CDR3 extends over 14 amino acids. V dropped 4 bases and J dropped 0 bases, with 10 bases sitting between them. CDR3 nucleotide sequence: TGTGCCAGCAGCTCGCCCCAGGGCTCCTACGAGCAGTACTTC. This gives the protein CASSSPQGSYEQYF.

The V gene is TRBV12-3 or TRBV12-4, the J gene TRBJ1-1; D gene unclear. The V end lost 2 bases, the J end lost 5 bases, and 12 bases lay between the germline ends. The CDR3 loop spans 14 amino acids. The CDR3 DNA follows: TGTGCCAGCAGTTTAACGAAACGGGAGACTGAAGCTTTCTTT. The encoded protein is CASSLTKRETEAFF.

The chain combines TRBV10-3 with TRBJ1-2; D may be TRBD1 (6 bases). The CDR3 length is 13 residues. V gave up 2 bases and J gave up 2 bases, with 6 bases separating them. Germline CDR1 is ENHRY and CDR2 is SYGVKD. CDR3 nucleotides: TGTGCCATCAGTGAGGACAGGAACTATGGCTACACCTTC. This codes for CAISEDRNYGYTF.